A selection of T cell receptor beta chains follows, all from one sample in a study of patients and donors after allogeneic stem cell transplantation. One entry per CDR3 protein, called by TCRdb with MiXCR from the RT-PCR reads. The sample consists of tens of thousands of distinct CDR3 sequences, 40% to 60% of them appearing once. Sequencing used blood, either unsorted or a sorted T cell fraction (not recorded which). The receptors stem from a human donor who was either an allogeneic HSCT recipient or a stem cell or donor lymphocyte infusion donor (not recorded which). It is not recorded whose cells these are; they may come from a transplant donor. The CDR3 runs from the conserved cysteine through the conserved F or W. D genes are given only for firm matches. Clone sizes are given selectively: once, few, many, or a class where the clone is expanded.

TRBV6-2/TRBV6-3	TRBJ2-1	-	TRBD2	CASSYSRLAEDMIPFF	TGTGCCAGCAGTTACTCCCGACTAGCGGAGGATATGATTCCGTTCTTC
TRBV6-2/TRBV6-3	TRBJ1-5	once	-	CASSPLGENNQPQHF	TGTGCCAGCAGCCCACTAGGGGAGAACAATCAGCCCCAGCATTTT
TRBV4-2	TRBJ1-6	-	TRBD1	CASSQGGTGHNSPLHF	TGTGCCAGCAGCCAAGGAGGGACAGGTCATAATTCACCCCTCCACTTT
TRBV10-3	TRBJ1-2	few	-	CATIRAANYGYTF	TGTGCCACTATCCGGGCGGCTAACTATGGCTACACCTTC
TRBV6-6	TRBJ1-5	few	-	CAVGGGGNQPQHF	TGTGCCGTCGGAGGGGGGGGCAATCAGCCCCAGCATTTT
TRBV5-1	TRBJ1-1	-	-	CASSLGNMNTEAFF	TGCGCCAGCAGCTTGGGGAACATGAACACTGAAGCTTTCTTT
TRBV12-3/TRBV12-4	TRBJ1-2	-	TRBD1	CASSLGTGVYGYTF	TGTGCCAGCAGTTTAGGGACAGGCGTCTATGGCTACACCTTC
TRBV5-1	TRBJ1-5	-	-	CASSASRDQPQHF	TGCGCCAGCAGCGCGTCGCGGGATCAGCCCCAGCATTTT
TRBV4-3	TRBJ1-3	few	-	CASSQDRGLGNTIYF	TGCGCCAGCAGCCAAGACAGGGGACTCGGAAACACCATATATTTT
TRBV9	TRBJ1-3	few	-	CASSVEIGRDSGNTIYF	TGTGCCAGCAGCGTAGAGATAGGGCGGGACTCTGGAAACACCATATATTTT
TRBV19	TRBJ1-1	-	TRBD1	CASSNGQGTEAFF	TGTGCCAGTAGCAACGGACAGGGTACTGAAGCTTTCTTT